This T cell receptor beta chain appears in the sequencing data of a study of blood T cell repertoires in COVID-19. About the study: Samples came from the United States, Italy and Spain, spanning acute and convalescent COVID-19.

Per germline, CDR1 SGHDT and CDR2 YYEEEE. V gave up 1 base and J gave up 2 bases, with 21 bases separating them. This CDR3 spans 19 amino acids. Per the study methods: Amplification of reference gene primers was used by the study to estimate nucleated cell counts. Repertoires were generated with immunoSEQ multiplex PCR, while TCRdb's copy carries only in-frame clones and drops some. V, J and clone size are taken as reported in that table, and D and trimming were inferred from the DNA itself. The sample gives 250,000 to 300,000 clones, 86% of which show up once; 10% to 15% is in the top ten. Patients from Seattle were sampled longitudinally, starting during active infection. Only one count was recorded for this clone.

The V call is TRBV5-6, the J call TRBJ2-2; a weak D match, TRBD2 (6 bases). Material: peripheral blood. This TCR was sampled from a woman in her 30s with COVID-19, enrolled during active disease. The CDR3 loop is CASSLWASAPQLNTGELFF. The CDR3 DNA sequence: TGTGCCAGCAGCTTGTGGGCTAGCGCCCCCCAATTAAACACCGGGGAGCTGTTTTTT.